This passage covers 16 T cell receptor beta chains from one sample sequenced in a study of OX40 agonist ivuxolimab in advanced cancers. Profiled with immunoSEQ multiplex PCR; TCRdb holds only in-frame clones, not every one. The repertoire holds about 93,000 clones, 92% seen once, with around 0.54% in the top ten. Here the sequenced sample was CD4+ or CD8+ T cells sorted from blood, taken in a trial of the OX40 agonist ivuxolimab. All receptors derive from an adult with an advanced solid tumor such as melanoma, head and neck, liver or kidney cancer.

V is TRBV9 and J is TRBJ2-1, with 10 bases that match TRBD2. CDR1 is SGDLS and CDR2 is YYNGEE in the germline V gene. The trim removed 0 bases at V and 9 bases at J, leaving 6 bases unmatched. This CDR3 spans 15 amino acids. CDR3 nucleotide sequence: TGTGCCAGCAGCGTAGGAGCGGGGGGGCTCTTTGAGCAGTTCTTC. Protein sequence: CASSVGAGGLFEQFF.

The rearrangement uses TRBV18 and TRBJ2-3; TRBD1 is a possible D gene (6 bases). Trimming stripped 4 bases from V and 5 bases from J, with 7 bases between. The CDR3 contains 12 residues. In germline, CDR1 is KGHSH, CDR2 LQKENI. The CDR3: CASSRGRDTQYF. Written as DNA, the CDR3 is TGTGCCAGCTCACGGGGGCGAGATACGCAGTATTTT.

The J gene is TRBJ2-1, the V gene TRBV10-3, with D tentatively TRBD1 (5 bases). The CDR3 runs 15 residues. The V gene lost 7 bases and the J gene lost 9 bases, with 22 bases spanning the gap. Germline V CDR1 and CDR2: ENHRY, SYGVKD. Here the CDR3 DNA reads TGTGCCATCACCTCGGACACTCGTGGGTATGGTGAGCAGTTCTTC. Amino acids: CAITSDTRGYGEQFF.

There are a few counts of this clone. The V gene is TRBV20-1, the J gene TRBJ2-7; no clear D gene. This CDR3 region has 11 residues. CDR1 is DFQATT, CDR2 SNEGSKA, per germline (reference sequence). Trimming removed 3 bases from V and 1 base from J, with 4 bases in between. In nucleotides, the CDR3 is TGCAGTGCTAGGGAATCCTACGAGCAGTACTTC. This translates into CSARESYEQYF.

Turning to this clone: The same CDR3 is also encoded by other DNA sequences in this sample. The gene calls are TRBV7-9 and TRBJ1-4, with D possibly TRBD1 on 6 matching bases. Looked up from germline, CDR1 is SEHNR and CDR2 is FQNEAQ (reference sequence). This CDR3 has 16 residues. Trimming stripped 4 bases from V and 0 bases from J, with 12 bases between. CDR3 protein: CASSSGQGTTNEKLFF. In DNA form, the CDR3 reads TGTGCCAGCAGCTCGGGACAAGGAACAACTAATGAAAAACTGTTTTTT.

The chain has TRBV6-5 and TRBJ1-4; no clear D gene. Germline CDR1 reads MNHEY; CDR2 reads SVGAGI. This CDR3 is 14 amino acids long. The V end was cut by 7 bases, the J end by 0 bases, with 9 bases between. CDR3 sequence reads: CASTSDATNEKLFF. CDR3 DNA sequence: TGTGCCAGCACGTCGGACGCAACTAATGAAAAACTGTTTTTT.

This chain connects TRBV10-2 to TRBJ2-5; 8 positions agree with TRBD1. Trimming at V came to 2 bases and at J to 2 bases, leaving 7 bases not matched to a gene. The germline V gene has CDR1 WSHSY and CDR2 SAAADI. The CDR3 covers 16 residues. In nucleotides, the CDR3 is TGCGCCAGCAGTGAGGATCTCGGACAGGGTCAAGAGACCCAGTACTTC. It encodes CASSEDLGQGQETQYF.

This clone was recorded once. The rearrangement joins TRBV9 to TRBJ2-3, with 11 bases that match TRBD2. The germline V gene encodes CDR1 SGDLS and CDR2 YYNGEE. This CDR3 comprises 22 residues. With 8 bases clipped from V and 1 base from J, the junction kept 27 bases outside the gene matches. In DNA, the CDR3 is TGTGCCAGTTCGACCGGTTTCTCGCTAGCGGGAGGCACGGGAAGTGGCACAGATACGCAGTATTTT. The encoded protein is CASSTGFSLAGGTGSGTDTQYF.

The gene calls are TRBV5-4 and TRBJ2-7; 10 nucleotides match TRBD2. With 4 bases clipped from V and 6 bases from J, the junction kept 7 bases outside the gene matches. This CDR3 has 14 residues. Germline values: CDR1 SGHNT, CDR2 YYREEE (reference sequence). The CDR3 reads CASSLSSGSVEQYF. In nucleotides, the CDR3 is TGTGCCAGCAGCCTCTCTAGCGGGAGTGTCGAGCAGTACTTC. The whole variable domain, remainder taken from reference TRBV5-4 and TRBJ2-7, is ETGVTQSPTHLIKTRGQQVTLRCSSQSGHNTVSWYQQALGQGPQFIFQYYREEENGRGNFPPRFSGLQFPNYSSELNVNALELDDSALYLCASSLSSGSVEQYFGPGTRLTVT.

This chain uses TRBV6-5 with TRBJ1-1, with D possibly being TRBD1 (5 bases). Trimming shortened V by 4 bases and J by 11 bases, and 17 bases separated the two germline ends. The CDR3 contains 13 residues. The germline V gene has CDR1 MNHEY and CDR2 SVGAGI. Written as DNA, the CDR3 is TGTGCCAGCAGTTCCTACCGGCAGGGTGAGGCTTTCTTT. Translation gives CASSSYRQGEAFF.

The chain is built from TRBV5-4 and TRBJ2-1; 9 nucleotides line up with TRBD1. This CDR3 is built from 13 residues. The trim removed 4 bases at V and 6 bases at J, leaving 2 bases unmatched. Germline CDR1 and CDR2: SGHNT and YYREEE (reference sequence). The CDR3 coding sequence is TGTGCCAGCAGCCCGACAGGGGGCAATGAGCAGTTCTTC. Its protein product is CASSPTGGNEQFF.

The J gene is TRBJ2-5, the V gene TRBV30; no reliable D call. The last part of the DNA fits TRBJ2-7 better; the J call may be wrong. CDR3 length equals 14 residues. Germline CDR1 and CDR2: GTSNPN and SVGIG (reference sequence). The CDR3 here is CAWTPWTASYEQYF. The CDR3 region has the DNA TGTGCCTGGACCCCCTGGACGGCCTCCTACGAGCAGTACTTC.

This chain uses TRBV6-5 with TRBJ1-6, with D possibly matching TRBD1 (6 bases). CDR3 length: 14 residues. Trimming took 6 bases from V and 9 from J, leaving 15 bases between them. The germline V gene encodes CDR1 MNHEY and CDR2 SVGAGI. DNA of the CDR3: TGTGCCAGCAGAAGGACAGTCGTCCCTTCACCCCTCCACTTT. Protein product: CASRRTVVPSPLHF.

This rearrangement joins TRBV5-1 to TRBJ2-1; D unresolved. V lost 0 bases, J lost 0 bases, and 4 bases lay in between. This CDR3 spans 14 amino acids. Germline V gene sequence: CDR1 SGHRS, CDR2 YFSETQ. The CDR3: CASSLASSYNEQFF. Written as DNA, the CDR3 is TGCGCCAGCAGCTTGGCCTCCTCCTACAATGAGCAGTTCTTC.

In its sample, this clone was seen once. V usage is TRBV10-2 and J usage is TRBJ1-1, with D possibly being TRBD1 (6 bases). This CDR3 spans 12 amino acids. The V end was cut by 6 bases, the J end by 1 base, with 6 bases between. The germline CDR1 and CDR2 sequences are WSHSY and SAAADI. The CDR3 region is CASRGQNTEAFF. CDR3 sequence (DNA): TGCGCCAGCAGGGGACAGAACACTGAAGCTTTCTTT.

V gene TRBV2 combines with J gene TRBJ2-5; D perhaps matches TRBD2 (5 bases). The CDR3 totals 14 residues. Trimming left V 4 bases short and J 5 bases short, with 14 bases between. Germline values: CDR1 SNHLY, CDR2 FYNNEI. CDR3 in amino acids: CASSAGNTAETQYF. CDR3 DNA: TGTGCCAGCAGTGCCGGGAACACCGCTGAGACCCAGTACTTC.